These T cell receptor beta chains were read from a single sample in a study of cytomegalovirus exposure and HLA in healthy donors. Generated by immunoSEQ multiplex PCR, the TCRdb table keeps only in-frame clones and is missing some. The sample has 120,000 to 150,000 clones; approximately 88% are singletons. Source material: PBMCs. These receptors were taken from a man between 18 and 29 years old in good health and CMV-seropositive. CDR3s include the opening cysteine and the closing phenylalanine or tryptophan. Each record gives: J gene, V gene, CDR3 protein.

TRBJ1-1,TRBV19,CASSPPGGVAFF
TRBJ1-2,TRBV4-1,CASSQSGRGAGTF
TRBJ2-5,TRBV4-1,CASSQIAGGVYF
TRBJ2-1,TRBV19,CASSIGTSTSVWGNEQFF
TRBJ2-1,TRBV27,CASSLGSYNEQFF
TRBJ1-4,TRBV27,CASSGQPTNEKLFF
TRBJ1-1,TRBV28,CASSSGQGNTEAFF
TRBJ1-2,TRBV14,CASSLGTDYGYTF
TRBJ2-3,TRBV6-1,CASSVDYQDTQYF
TRBJ2-7,TRBV18,CASSPPSRDYEQYF
TRBJ1-2,TRBV5-4,CASSPGLGSNYGYTF
TRBJ1-5,TRBV19,CASSIEGHGLQPQHF
TRBJ1-4,TRBV28,CASSSHGTGTREKLFF
TRBJ2-3,TRBV5-4,CASSSVGDTQYF
TRBJ2-3,TRBV18,CASSRTGGRGDTQYF
TRBJ2-1,TRBV5-8,CASSSLAGGSSYNEQFF
TRBJ2-1,TRBV7-6,CASSLVTSVGNEQFF
TRBJ2-3,TRBV14,CASSQGGRASTDTQYF
TRBJ1-2,TRBV6-5,CASSYGQNYGYTF
TRBJ2-1,TRBV28,CASLEEGGARDNEQFF
TRBJ2-7,TRBV30,CASSFASGSSYEQYF
TRBJ1-1,TRBV5-4,CASSFTGKGMGTEAFF
TRBJ2-7,TRBV27,CASSLQGGPYEQYF
TRBJ1-1,TRBV7-9,CASSPKRTGDGNTEAFF
TRBJ2-1,TRBV18,CASSPPVRQNEQFF
TRBJ2-3,TRBV4-1,CASSQDTPLAGSTDTQYF
TRBJ1-4,TRBV19,CASSNGGGTTNEKLFF
TRBJ2-3,TRBV11-2,CASSSSLAVSTDTQYF
TRBJ2-7,TRBV9,CASSPGVGGEQYF
TRBJ1-1,TRBV6-6,CASGDTPNTEAFF
TRBJ1-2,TRBV28,CASCSLGHDLGNGYTF
TRBJ2-5,TRBV7-8,CASGGAGVGQETQYF
TRBJ2-5,TRBV5-6,CASTRPGLALETQYF
TRBJ2-7,TRBV4-2,CASSQGGGISSYEQYF
TRBJ1-2,TRBV7-2,CASIQMGRDTYGYTF
TRBJ1-1,TRBV5-1,CASSWDSSMNTEAFF
TRBJ2-1,TRBV6-5,CASSYNSGRSNEQFF